A single sample gave rise to the 19 T cell receptor beta chains below, sequenced in a study of identical twins. TCRdb re-derived calls from the 5' RACE reads in MiXCR, one entry per CDR3 protein. The sample carries 450,000 or so distinct CDR3 sequences, 12% to 15% recorded once. The sample also formed part of further work on yellow fever vaccine responses in identical twins.

The sample comprised CD4+ T cells sorted from blood. These receptors originate from a woman under 30 in good health.

This chain uses TRBV20-1 with TRBJ2-7; 7 bases align to TRBD2. The CDR3 contains 14 residues. Germline CDR1 is DFQATT and CDR2 is SNEGSKA (reference sequence). V lost 2 bases and J lost 0; bases outside the gene matches: 4. In DNA form, the CDR3 reads TGCAGTGCTAGACCCGGGGGGTTCTCCTACGAGCAGTACTTC. Amino acid sequence: CSARPGGFSYEQYF.

This chain uses TRBV12-3 or TRBV12-4 with TRBJ1-6; no reliable D call. The germline V and J ends were trimmed by 4 bases and 7 bases, with 8 bases remaining between them. CDR3 length: 13 amino acids. In DNA form, the CDR3 reads TGTGCCAGCAGTTCCGACTCCAATTCACCCCTCCACTTT. Encoded protein: CASSSDSNSPLHF.

Ten or more counts support this clonotype. V is TRBV20-1 and J is TRBJ1-4, with D unclear. The CDR3 consists of 14 residues. Between the trimmed V and J ends, which lost 6 bases and 2 bases, there was a span of 13 bases. Germline V gene lookup returns CDR1 DFQATT and CDR2 SNEGSKA (reference sequence). The CDR3 reads CSARNPGTNEKLFF. CDR3 coding DNA: TGCAGTGCGAGAAACCCCGGGACTAATGAAAAACTGTTTTTT.

This rearrangement joins TRBV20-1 to TRBJ2-3; TRBD1 or TRBD2 may be the D gene (5 bases each). This CDR3 comprises 14 residues. Germline lookup yields CDR1 DFQATT and CDR2 SNEGSKA (reference sequence). The germline V and J ends were trimmed by 6 bases and 4 bases, with 17 bases remaining between them. Here the CDR3 reads CSAGGGQGSDTQYF. The CDR3 coding sequence is TGCAGTGCAGGAGGCGGGCAGGGATCAGATACGCAGTATTTT.

The table lists this clonotype with a few counts. The J gene is TRBJ2-7, the V gene TRBV2, with 12 bases matching TRBD2. The CDR3 length is 14 residues. Losses at the gene ends were 6 bases for V and 3 bases for J; bases not matched to a gene: 3. The germline V gene encodes CDR1 SNHLY and CDR2 FYNNEI. CDR3 loop: CASRTSGSFYEQYF. CDR3 bases: TGTGCCAGCAGGACTAGCGGGAGTTTCTACGAGCAGTACTTC. Combining the CDR3 with reference TRBV2 and TRBJ2-7 gives the whole variable domain EPEVTQTPSHQVTQMGQEVILRCVPISNHLYFYWYRQILGQKVEFLVSFYNNEISEKSEIFDDQFSVERPDGSNFTLKIRSTKLEDSAMYFCASRTSGSFYEQYFGPGTRLTVT.

This clonotype showed up just a few times. This rearrangement joins TRBV5-1 to TRBJ2-3; 7 bases fit TRBD1. Trimming took 4 bases from V and 2 from J; bases not matched to a gene: 10. CDR1 is SGHRS, CDR2 YFSETQ, per germline. The CDR3 covers 16 residues. CDR3 coding DNA: TGCGCCAGCAGCCGTTATTGGACAGGCGACACAGATACGCAGTATTTT. The encoded protein is CASSRYWTGDTDTQYF.

This clonotype occurred a few times. This chain links TRBV5-1 with TRBJ2-3; D could derive from TRBD1 or TRBD2 (5 bases each). The V end was cut by 4 bases, the J end by 0 bases, with 15 bases between. The CDR3 is 16 amino acids. Germline CDR1 reads SGHRS; CDR2 reads YFSETQ. As DNA, the CDR3 is TGCGCCAGCAGCACGGGGACCCAAGGTAGCACAGATACGCAGTATTTT. Translated, it gives CASSTGTQGSTDTQYF.

V usage is TRBV12-3 or TRBV12-4 and J usage is TRBJ2-1; the D gene could be TRBD1 or TRBD2 (6 bases each). This CDR3 comprises 15 residues. Deletions cut 5 bases from V and 9 bases from J, with 20 bases between. The CDR3 protein is CASSLGTRRGGEQFF. In DNA form, the CDR3 reads TGTGCCAGCAGTCTCGGGACTCGCCGAGGGGGTGAGCAGTTCTTC.

This clonotype appeared a few times. The chain couples TRBV7-2 to TRBJ2-2; no clear D gene. V dropped 1 base and J dropped 2 bases, with 8 bases sitting between them. This CDR3 has 15 amino acids. CDR1 SGHTA and CDR2 FQGNSA come from the germline V gene. The CDR3 reads CASSLGGRNTGELFF. CDR3 bases: TGTGCCAGCAGCTTAGGAGGCAGAAACACCGGGGAGCTGTTTTTT.

This clonotype was seen many times. The CDR3 DNA reads TGTGCCAGCAGACGGACAGGCTCGAACACCGGGGAGCTGTTTTTT. Translating it yields CASRRTGSNTGELFF. The chain uses TRBV6-1 and TRBJ2-2, with 7 bases identical to TRBD1. Germline V CDR1 and CDR2: MNHNS, SASEGT. There are 15 residues in the CDR3. Unmatched junction bases numbered 4, after V lost 6 bases and J lost 0 bases.

This clonotype was observed a handful of times. The CDR3 nucleotides read TGTGCCAGCAGTTCTTCTTACCCGGCCCTTGAGCAGTACTTC. Its protein product is CASSSSYPALEQYF. The V call is TRBV6-5, the J call TRBJ2-7; no reliable D call. The CDR3 spans 14 residues. The germline gives CDR1 MNHEY, CDR2 SVGAGI. V lost 4 bases to trimming and J lost 7 bases, with 17 bases between them.

This chain links TRBV7-2 with TRBJ2-3, with D maybe TRBD1 (5 bases). The germline V gene encodes CDR1 SGHTA and CDR2 FQGNSA. Trimming left V 1 base short and J 0 bases short, with 11 bases between. The CDR3 runs to 16 residues. The CDR3 region has the DNA TGTGCCAGCAGCTTAGATCGGACACCTAGCACAGATACGCAGTATTTT. It codes for CASSLDRTPSTDTQYF.

There are many counts of this clonotype. CDR3 coding DNA: TGTGCCAGCAGTTTAGCCGGGACAGGTGACAATGAGCAGTTCTTC. Its translation is CASSLAGTGDNEQFF. The rearrangement joins TRBV12-3 or TRBV12-4 to TRBJ2-1; 8 bases map to TRBD1. The V gene end was trimmed by 0 bases and the J gene end by 5 bases; junction bases not matched to a gene: 3. This CDR3 contains 15 residues.

The table lists this clonotype with a few counts. The chain couples TRBV2 to TRBJ1-2; no clear D gene. Germline V gene lookup returns CDR1 SNHLY and CDR2 FYNNEI. Trimming left V 6 bases short and J 6 bases short, with 8 bases between. This CDR3 spans 11 amino acids. CDR3 residues: CASRVFDGYTF. The CDR3 DNA sequence: TGTGCCAGCAGGGTTTTTGATGGCTACACCTTC.

This clonotype was counted a few times. The genes are TRBV11-2 and TRBJ2-3; D is ambiguous. Per the germline V gene, CDR1 is SGHAT and CDR2 is FQNNGV. V was cut by 5 bases and J by 0 bases, with 12 bases left in between. The CDR3 is 15 amino acids. The CDR3, as DNA: TGTGCCAGCAGCATAAATAGCCGGAGCACAGATACGCAGTATTTT. Protein product: CASSINSRSTDTQYF. The whole variable domain, remainder taken from reference TRBV11-2 and TRBJ2-3, is EAGVAQSPRYKIIEKRQSVAFWCNPISGHATLYWYQQILGQGPKLLIQFQNNGVVDDSQLPKDRFSAERLKGVDSTLKIQPAKLEDSAVYLCASSINSRSTDTQYFGPGTRLTVL.

There are a few counts of this clonotype. The chain uses TRBV27 and TRBJ2-5; 9 nucleotides align to TRBD1. The trim removed 7 bases at V and 4 bases at J, leaving 7 bases unmatched. This CDR3 has 14 amino acids. Per the germline V gene, CDR1 is MNHEY and CDR2 is SMNVEV (reference sequence). This CDR3 reads CASTSPGQGETQYF. DNA for the CDR3: TGTGCCAGCACCTCTCCGGGACAGGGAGAGACCCAGTACTTC.

The V gene is TRBV11-2, the J gene TRBJ2-7; D unclear. The CDR3 is made up of 15 amino acids. Trimming took off 2 bases at V and 1 base at J, with 12 bases between the two ends. Germline assignment: CDR1 SGHAT and CDR2 FQNNGV. The CDR3 region has the DNA TGTGCCAGCAGCTTATTAGGGAAGGGTTCCTACGAGCAGTACTTC. Its protein product is CASSLLGKGSYEQYF.

This chain links TRBV29-1 with TRBJ2-3; 14 bases are a match to TRBD2. Looked up from germline, CDR1 is SQVTM and CDR2 is ANQGSEA. The J segment lost 4 bases and the V segment lost 8 bases, leaving 5 bases of the junction unmatched. There are 14 residues in the CDR3. CDR3: CSTRTSGRSDTQYF. Written as DNA, the CDR3 is TGCAGCACTAGGACTAGCGGGAGGTCAGATACGCAGTATTTT.

This clonotype was seen at least ten times. The chain links TRBV7-9 to TRBJ2-1, with 7 bases that match TRBD1. V lost 4 bases to trimming and J lost 4 bases; unmatched junction nucleotides: 7. CDR1 is SEHNR, CDR2 FQNEAQ, per germline (reference sequence). This CDR3 region has 15 residues. The DNA of the CDR3 is TGTGCCAGCAGCTACTTAGGGGGCGCGTACAATGAGCAGTTCTTC. It yields the protein CASSYLGGAYNEQFF.